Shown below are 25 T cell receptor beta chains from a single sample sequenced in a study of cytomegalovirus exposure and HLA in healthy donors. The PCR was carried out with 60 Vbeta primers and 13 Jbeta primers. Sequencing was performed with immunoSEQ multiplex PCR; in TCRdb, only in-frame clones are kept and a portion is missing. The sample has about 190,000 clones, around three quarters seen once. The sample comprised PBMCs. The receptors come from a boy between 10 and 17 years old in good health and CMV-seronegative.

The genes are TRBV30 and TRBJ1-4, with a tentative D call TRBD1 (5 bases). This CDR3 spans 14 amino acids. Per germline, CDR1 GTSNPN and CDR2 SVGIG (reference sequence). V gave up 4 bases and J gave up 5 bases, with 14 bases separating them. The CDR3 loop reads CAWIPRGPNEKLFF. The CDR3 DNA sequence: TGTGCCTGGATCCCTAGGGGCCCGAATGAAAAACTGTTTTTT.

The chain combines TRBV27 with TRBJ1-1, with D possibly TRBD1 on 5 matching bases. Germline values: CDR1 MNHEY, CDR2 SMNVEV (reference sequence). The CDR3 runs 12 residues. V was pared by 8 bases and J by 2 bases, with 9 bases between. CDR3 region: CASGWGNTEAFF. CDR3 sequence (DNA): TGTGCCAGCGGTTGGGGCAACACTGAAGCTTTCTTT.

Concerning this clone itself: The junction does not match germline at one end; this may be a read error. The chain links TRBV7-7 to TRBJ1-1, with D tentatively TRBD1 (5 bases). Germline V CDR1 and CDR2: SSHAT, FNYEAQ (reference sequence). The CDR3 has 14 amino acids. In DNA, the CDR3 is TGTGCTAGCAACCGACAGCAAATGAACACTGAAGCTTTCTTT. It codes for CASNRQQMNTEAFF.

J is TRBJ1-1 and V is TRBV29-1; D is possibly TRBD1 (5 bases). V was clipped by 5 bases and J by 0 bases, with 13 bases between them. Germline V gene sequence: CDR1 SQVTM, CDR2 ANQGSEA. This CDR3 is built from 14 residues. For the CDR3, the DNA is TGCAGCGTTATTCGGACAACTTTGAACACTGAAGCTTTCTTT. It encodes CSVIRTTLNTEAFF.

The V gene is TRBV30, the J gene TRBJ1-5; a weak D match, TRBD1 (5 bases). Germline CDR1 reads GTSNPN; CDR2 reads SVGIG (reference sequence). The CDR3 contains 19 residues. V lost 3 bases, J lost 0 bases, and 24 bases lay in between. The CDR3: CAWSPTGRGIFYSNQPQHF. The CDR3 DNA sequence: TGTGCCTGGAGCCCCACGGGGAGGGGAATTTTTTATAGCAATCAGCCCCAGCATTTT.

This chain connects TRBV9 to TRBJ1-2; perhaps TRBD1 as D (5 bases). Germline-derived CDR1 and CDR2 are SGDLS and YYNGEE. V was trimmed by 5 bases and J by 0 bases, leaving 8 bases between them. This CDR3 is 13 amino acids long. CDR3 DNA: TGTGCCAGCAGTGTCAGGGCTAACTATGGCTACACCTTC. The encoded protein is CASSVRANYGYTF.

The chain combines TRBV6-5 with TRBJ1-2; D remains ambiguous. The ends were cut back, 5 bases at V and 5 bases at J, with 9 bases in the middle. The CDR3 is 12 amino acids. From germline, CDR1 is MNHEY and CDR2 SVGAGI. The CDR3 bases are TGTGCCAGCAGTACACCGGGTTATGGCTACACCTTC. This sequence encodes CASSTPGYGYTF.

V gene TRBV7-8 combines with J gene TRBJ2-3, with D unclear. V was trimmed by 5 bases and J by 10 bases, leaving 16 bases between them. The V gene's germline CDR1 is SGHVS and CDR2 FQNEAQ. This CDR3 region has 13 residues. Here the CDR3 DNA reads TGTGCCAGCAGCCAACGGCTAGAGAGAGCGCAGTATTTT. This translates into CASSQRLERAQYF.

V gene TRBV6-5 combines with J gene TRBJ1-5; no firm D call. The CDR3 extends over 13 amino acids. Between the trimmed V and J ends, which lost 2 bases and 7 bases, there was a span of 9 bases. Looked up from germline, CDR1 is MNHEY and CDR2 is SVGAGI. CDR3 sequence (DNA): TGTGCCAGCAGTTACGGCTCTTGGCAGCCCCAGCATTTT. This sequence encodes CASSYGSWQPQHF.

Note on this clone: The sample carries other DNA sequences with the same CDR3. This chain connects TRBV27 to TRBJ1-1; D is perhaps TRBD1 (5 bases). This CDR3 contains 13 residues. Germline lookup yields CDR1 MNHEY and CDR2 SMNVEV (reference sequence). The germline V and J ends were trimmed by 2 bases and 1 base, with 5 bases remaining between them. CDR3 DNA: TGTGCCAGCAGTTTAAGGGGGAACACTGAAGCTTTCTTT. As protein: CASSLRGNTEAFF.

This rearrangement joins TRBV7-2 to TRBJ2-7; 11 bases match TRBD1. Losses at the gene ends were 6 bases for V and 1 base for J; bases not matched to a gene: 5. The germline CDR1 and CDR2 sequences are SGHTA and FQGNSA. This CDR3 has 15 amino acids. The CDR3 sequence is CASSHRDRGSYEQYF. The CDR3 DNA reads TGTGCCAGCAGTCACCGGGACAGGGGGTCCTACGAGCAGTACTTC.

In DNA, the CDR3 is TGTGCCTGGAGTGACGGGGGGAATCAGCCCCAGCATTTT. Amino acids: CAWSDGGNQPQHF. The V gene is TRBV30, the J gene TRBJ1-5; D possibly corresponds to TRBD1 (5 bases). The CDR3 loop spans 13 amino acids. CDR1 and CDR2 from the germline V gene are GTSNPN and SVGIG (reference sequence). Trimming took off 1 base at V and 4 bases at J, with 8 bases between the two ends.

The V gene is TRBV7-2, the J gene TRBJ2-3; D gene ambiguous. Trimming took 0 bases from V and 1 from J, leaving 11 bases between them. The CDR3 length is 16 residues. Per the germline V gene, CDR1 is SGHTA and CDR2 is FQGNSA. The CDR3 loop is CASSLATPSGTDTQYF. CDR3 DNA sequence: TGTGCCAGCAGCTTAGCGACTCCCTCGGGCACAGATACGCAGTATTTT.

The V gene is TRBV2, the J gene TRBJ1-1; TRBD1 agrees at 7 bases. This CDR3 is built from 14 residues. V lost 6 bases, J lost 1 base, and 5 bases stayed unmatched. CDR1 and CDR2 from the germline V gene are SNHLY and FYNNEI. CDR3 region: CASSLGQANTEAFF. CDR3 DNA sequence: TGTGCCAGCAGCCTTGGACAGGCGAACACTGAAGCTTTCTTT.

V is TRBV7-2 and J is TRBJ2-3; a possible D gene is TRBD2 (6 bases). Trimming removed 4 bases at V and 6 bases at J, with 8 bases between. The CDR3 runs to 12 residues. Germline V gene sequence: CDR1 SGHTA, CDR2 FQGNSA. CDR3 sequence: CASSWGLDTQYF. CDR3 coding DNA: TGTGCCAGCAGCTGGGGACTCGATACGCAGTATTTT.

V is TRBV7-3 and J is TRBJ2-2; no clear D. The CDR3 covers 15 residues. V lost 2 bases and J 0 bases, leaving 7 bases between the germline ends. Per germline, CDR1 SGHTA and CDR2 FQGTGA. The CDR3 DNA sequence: TGTGCCAGCAGCTTACACAAAGCGAACACCGGGGAGCTGTTTTTT. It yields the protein CASSLHKANTGELFF.

The CDR3 loop is CASSSGTFQETQYF. DNA of the CDR3: TGCGCCAGCAGCTCCGGGACTTTTCAAGAGACCCAGTACTTC. The rearrangement joins TRBV5-1 to TRBJ2-5; tentatively, D is TRBD2 (6 bases). This CDR3 is 14 amino acids long. Germline loops: CDR1 SGHRS, CDR2 YFSETQ. V lost 3 bases and J 2 bases, leaving 11 bases between the germline ends.

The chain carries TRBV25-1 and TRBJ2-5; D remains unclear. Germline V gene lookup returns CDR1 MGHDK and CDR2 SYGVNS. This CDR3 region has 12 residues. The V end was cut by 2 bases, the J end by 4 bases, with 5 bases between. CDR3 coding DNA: TGTGCCAGCAGTGAAGGGCCAGAGACCCAGTACTTC. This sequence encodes CASSEGPETQYF.

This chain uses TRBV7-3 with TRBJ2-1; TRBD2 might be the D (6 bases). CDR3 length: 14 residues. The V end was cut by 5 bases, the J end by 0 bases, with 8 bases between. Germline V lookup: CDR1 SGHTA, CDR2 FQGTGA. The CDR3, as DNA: TGTGCCAGCAGCAAAGCGGGCTCCTACAATGAGCAGTTCTTC. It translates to CASSKAGSYNEQFF.

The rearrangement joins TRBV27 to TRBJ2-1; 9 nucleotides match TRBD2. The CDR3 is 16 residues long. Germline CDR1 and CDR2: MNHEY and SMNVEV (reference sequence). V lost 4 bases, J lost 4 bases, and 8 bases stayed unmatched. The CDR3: CASSSGAGGGYNEQFF. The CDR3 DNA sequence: TGTGCCAGCAGTTCAGGAGCGGGGGGTGGATACAATGAGCAGTTCTTC.

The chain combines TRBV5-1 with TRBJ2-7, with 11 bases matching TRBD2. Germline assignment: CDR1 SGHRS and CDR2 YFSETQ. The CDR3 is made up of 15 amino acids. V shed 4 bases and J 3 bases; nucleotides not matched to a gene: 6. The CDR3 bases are TGCGCCAGCAGCCCGACCGGGACTAGCGGCTACGAGCAGTACTTC. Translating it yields CASSPTGTSGYEQYF.

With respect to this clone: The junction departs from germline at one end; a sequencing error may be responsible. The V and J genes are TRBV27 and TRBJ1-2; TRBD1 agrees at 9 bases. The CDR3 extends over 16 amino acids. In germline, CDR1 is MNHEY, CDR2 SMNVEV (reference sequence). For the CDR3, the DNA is TGTGCCAGCAGTGCCGACAGGGGGGGGTTGGACTATGGCTGCACCTTC. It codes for CASSADRGGLDYGCTF.

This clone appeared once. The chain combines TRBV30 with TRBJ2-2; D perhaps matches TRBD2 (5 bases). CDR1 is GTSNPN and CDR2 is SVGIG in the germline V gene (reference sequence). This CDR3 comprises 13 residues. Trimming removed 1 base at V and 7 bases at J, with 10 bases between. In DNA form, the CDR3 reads TGTGCCTGGAGTGCGAGGGCAAACGGGGAGCTGTTTTTT. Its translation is CAWSARANGELFF.

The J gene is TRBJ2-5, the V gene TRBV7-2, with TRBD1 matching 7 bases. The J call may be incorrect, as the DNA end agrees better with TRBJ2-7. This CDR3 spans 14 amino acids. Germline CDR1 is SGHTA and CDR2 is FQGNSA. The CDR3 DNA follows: TGTGCCAGCAGCCTCCGACAGGGTCAGAACGAGCAGTACTTC. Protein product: CASSLRQGQNEQYF.

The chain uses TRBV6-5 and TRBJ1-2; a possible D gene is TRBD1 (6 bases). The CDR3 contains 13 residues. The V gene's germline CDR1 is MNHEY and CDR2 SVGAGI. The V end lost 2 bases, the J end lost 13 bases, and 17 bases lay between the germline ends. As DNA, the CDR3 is TGTGCCAGCAGTTACGGCCAGGGGAGGGTTGTCACCTTC. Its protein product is CASSYGQGRVVTF.